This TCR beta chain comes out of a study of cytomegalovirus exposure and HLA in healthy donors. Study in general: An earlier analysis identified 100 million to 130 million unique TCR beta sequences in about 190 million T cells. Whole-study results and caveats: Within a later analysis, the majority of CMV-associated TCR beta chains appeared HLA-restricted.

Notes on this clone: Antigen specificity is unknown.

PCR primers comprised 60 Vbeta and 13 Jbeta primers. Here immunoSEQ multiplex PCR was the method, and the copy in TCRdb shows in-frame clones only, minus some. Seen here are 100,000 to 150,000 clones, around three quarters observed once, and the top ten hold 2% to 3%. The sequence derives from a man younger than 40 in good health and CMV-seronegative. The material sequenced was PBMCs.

Here the CDR3 reads CSARQQERAFF. The CDR3 bases are TGCAGTGCTAGACAACAGGAGAGAGCTTTCTTT. The genes are TRBV20-1 and TRBJ1-1; the D gene is possibly TRBD1 (5 bases). This CDR3 is built from 11 residues. Per germline, CDR1 DFQATT and CDR2 SNEGSKA (reference sequence). The V end lost 2 bases, the J end lost 10 bases, and 11 bases lay between the germline ends.